These 25 T cell receptor beta chains were sequenced from one sample in a study of T cell repertoires in cytomegalovirus infection. TCRdb re-called the reads through MiXCR, storing one row per CDR3 protein. This sample has approximately 150,000 distinct CDR3 sequences, with roughly 6% found just once. The sequenced sample was PBMCs. The receptors stem from a human donor in good health (CMV status not recorded). Some clones in this sample may be carry-over from other donors' samples.

This clonotype was detected many times. The V call is TRBV7-8, the J call TRBJ2-7; the D call may be TRBD1 or TRBD2 (5 bases each). The CDR3 covers 15 residues. Germline-derived CDR1 and CDR2 are SGHVS and FQNEAQ. Trimming stripped 2 bases from V and 3 bases from J, with 14 bases between. CDR3 residues: CASSLSSGTGYEQYF. The CDR3 region has the DNA TGTGCCAGCAGCTTAAGTTCGGGGACGGGCTACGAGCAGTACTTC.

This clonotype was seen a handful of times. The chain joins TRBV2 to TRBJ1-6; D is perhaps TRBD1 (5 bases). The V end was cut by 1 base, the J end by 9 bases, with 7 bases between. The CDR3 is made up of 13 amino acids. The germline gives CDR1 SNHLY, CDR2 FYNNEI. Written as DNA, the CDR3 is TGTGCCAGCAGTGAAGGGGGCTTTTCACCCCTCCACTTT. Translated: CASSEGGFSPLHF.

This clonotype has at least ten counts. The chain is built from TRBV7-2 and TRBJ1-5, with D hard to call. Germline CDR1 reads SGHTA; CDR2 reads FQGNSA. Deletions cut 5 bases from V and 12 bases from J, with 14 bases between. The CDR3 runs 12 residues. The DNA for the CDR3 is TGTGCCAGCAGCGAAGCAGAATCGTTCCAGCATTTT. Amino acids: CASSEAESFQHF.

This clonotype was detected many times. J is TRBJ2-1 and V is TRBV7-2; 11 positions agree with TRBD2. V shed 3 bases, J shed 4 bases, and the junction held 2 bases outside the gene matches. Germline V gene lookup returns CDR1 SGHTA and CDR2 FQGNSA. The CDR3 sequence is 15 residues long. CDR3 protein: CASSLGLAAYNEQFF. In DNA form, the CDR3 reads TGTGCCAGCAGCTTGGGACTAGCGGCGTACAATGAGCAGTTCTTC.

This clonotype has a count of ten or more. The chain joins TRBV12-3 or TRBV12-4 to TRBJ1-5; 12 positions match TRBD1. The CDR3 is 14 amino acids. J lost 6 bases, V lost 9 bases, and 6 bases had no gene match. CDR3 DNA sequence: TGTGCCAGTATGAGGGACAGGGGGCTTCAGCCCCAGCATTTT. It translates to CASMRDRGLQPQHF.

The chain has TRBV5-1 and TRBJ2-3, with 12 bases aligning to TRBD2. The germline V gene encodes CDR1 SGHRS and CDR2 YFSETQ. This CDR3 has 16 residues. The trim removed 2 bases at V and 0 bases at J, leaving 1 base unmatched. The CDR3 sequence: CASSFGLAGSTDTQYF. The CDR3 bases are TGCGCCAGCAGCTTCGGACTAGCGGGGAGCACAGATACGCAGTATTTT.

This clonotype was seen a few times. The V and J genes are TRBV20-1 and TRBJ1-2, with D tentatively TRBD1 (5 bases). The CDR3 length is 14 residues. The germline V and J ends were trimmed by 6 bases and 12 bases, with 26 bases remaining between them. Germline V lookup: CDR1 DFQATT, CDR2 SNEGSKA (reference sequence). The DNA of the CDR3 is TGCAGTGCCGTCGGGACCGAGACTTTGTTCCCGCACACCTTC. Protein product: CSAVGTETLFPHTF.

In this sample, this clonotype turned up many times. The chain has TRBV7-9 and TRBJ1-2; D is perhaps TRBD1 (5 bases). This CDR3 has 14 amino acids. Germline lookup yields CDR1 SEHNR and CDR2 FQNEAQ (reference sequence). V shed 6 bases and J shed 2 bases, with 13 bases lying between them. CDR3 sequence: CASSGETANYGYTF. CDR3 bases: TGTGCCAGCAGTGGGGAGACAGCGAACTATGGCTACACCTTC.

This clonotype was counted ten times or more. This rearrangement joins TRBV7-2 to TRBJ1-2; no firm D call. Deletions cut 5 bases from V and 0 bases from J, with 16 bases between. The germline CDR1 and CDR2 sequences are SGHTA and FQGNSA. The CDR3 sequence is 16 residues long. The CDR3 coding sequence is TGTGCCAGCAGCCCAAGGTTGGGCCGCTCTAACTATGGCTACACCTTC. It specifies CASSPRLGRSNYGYTF.

This clonotype was counted a few times. The chain has TRBV5-1 and TRBJ1-3; 7 bases are shared with TRBD1. The germline CDR1 and CDR2 sequences are SGHRS and YFSETQ. The CDR3 has 16 residues. The J segment lost 3 bases and the V segment lost 1 base, leaving 7 bases of the junction unmatched. The CDR3 region is CASSLPGQERGNTIYF. CDR3 coding DNA: TGCGCCAGCAGCTTGCCCGGACAGGAGCGTGGAAACACCATATATTTT.

The V gene is TRBV2, the J gene TRBJ1-2; a weak D match, TRBD1 (6 bases). The CDR3 length is 16 residues. Trimming pared 0 bases from V and 6 bases from J, leaving 17 bases between. Germline V gene sequence: CDR1 SNHLY, CDR2 FYNNEI. CDR3: CASSEAKVLGADGYTF. The CDR3 DNA reads TGTGCCAGCAGTGAAGCGAAAGTTTTGGGGGCGGATGGCTACACCTTC.

This clonotype appeared many times. This chain links TRBV7-9 with TRBJ2-3; no clear D. The CDR3 is made up of 14 amino acids. Trimming removed 4 bases at V and 1 base at J, with 9 bases between. Per the germline V gene, CDR1 is SEHNR and CDR2 is FQNEAQ (reference sequence). CDR3 protein: CASSSLGGTDTQYF. The CDR3 DNA sequence: TGTGCCAGCAGCTCTCTAGGCGGCACAGATACGCAGTATTTT.

This clonotype has only a few counts. This chain's CDR3 is CSARDWRGVVETQYF. CDR3 DNA: TGCAGTGCTAGAGACTGGCGGGGGGTAGTTGAGACCCAGTACTTC. This sequence joins TRBV20-1 and TRBJ2-5, with 8 bases that match TRBD2. Trimming at V came to 0 bases and at J to 5 bases, leaving 8 bases not matched to a gene. The length of the CDR3 is 15 residues. Germline assignment: CDR1 DFQATT and CDR2 SNEGSKA (reference sequence).

Many counts were recorded for this clonotype. The chain employs TRBV6-2 or TRBV6-3 and TRBJ2-2, with D perhaps matching TRBD1 (6 bases). From germline, CDR1 is MNHEY and CDR2 SVGEGT. V was pared by 4 bases and J by 0 bases, with 15 bases between. The CDR3 is made up of 17 amino acids. CDR3 residues: CASSFLGHGANTGELFF. CDR3 sequence (DNA): TGTGCCAGCAGTTTCCTGGGACATGGCGCGAACACCGGGGAGCTGTTTTTT.

This clonotype was picked up a small number of times. The V gene is TRBV10-3, the J gene TRBJ1-5; D is unresolved. Germline V gene sequence: CDR1 ENHRY, CDR2 SYGVKD. V lost 0 bases and J 2 bases, leaving 14 bases between the germline ends. The length of the CDR3 is 17 residues. The CDR3 nucleotides are TGTGCCATCAGTGAGTCGACGTTAAGTGCAGGCAATCAGCCCCAGCATTTT. It encodes CAISESTLSAGNQPQHF.

This clonotype has a handful of counts. The rearrangement links TRBV7-9 to TRBJ1-5; 11 bases line up with TRBD1. The V segment lost 5 bases and the J segment 4 bases; nucleotides outside the gene matches: 7. Germline CDR1 SEHNR, CDR2 FQNEAQ (reference sequence). The CDR3 has 16 amino acids. CDR3 protein: CASSTPGQGGNQPQHF. The CDR3 DNA sequence: TGTGCCAGCAGCACTCCGGGACAGGGGGGGAATCAGCCCCAGCATTTT.

There are many counts of this clonotype. The chain employs TRBV5-4 and TRBJ1-1; TRBD1 is a possible D gene (5 bases). Germline lookup yields CDR1 SGHNT and CDR2 YYREEE (reference sequence). The CDR3 is 15 amino acids. V lost 1 base to trimming and J lost 1 base, with 11 bases between them. This chain's CDR3 is CASSLRGSGNTEAFF. The CDR3 bases are TGTGCCAGCAGCTTGAGGGGTTCGGGGAACACTGAAGCTTTCTTT.

This clonotype has at least ten counts. This chain connects TRBV19 to TRBJ1-5, with D possibly TRBD1 on 5 matching bases. Germline CDR1 reads LNHDA; CDR2 reads SQIVND (reference sequence). V lost 3 bases and J lost 2, with 8 bases in between. The CDR3 runs to 14 residues. CDR3 bases: TGTGCCAGTAGTATTCCAGGGCGCAATCAGCCCCAGCATTTT. Translated, it gives CASSIPGRNQPQHF.

This clonotype was seen ten or more times. CDR3 sequence reads: CSADRSSGGYNEQFF. The CDR3, as DNA: TGCAGTGCTGACCGATCTAGCGGGGGCTACAATGAGCAGTTCTTC. The chain employs TRBV20-1 and TRBJ2-1, with TRBD2 matching over 10 bases. Germline V CDR1 and CDR2: DFQATT, SNEGSKA (reference sequence). The length of the CDR3 is 15 residues. V lost 5 bases, J lost 3 bases, and 7 bases stayed unmatched.

This clonotype came up many times. This chain connects TRBV2 to TRBJ2-3, with 11 bases lining up with TRBD2. CDR3 length: 13 residues. CDR1 and CDR2 (germline): SNHLY, FYNNEI. Losses at the gene ends were 8 bases for V and 10 bases for J; bases not matched to a gene: 8. This CDR3 reads CASETSGVGSQYF. The DNA for the CDR3 is TGTGCCAGCGAGACTAGCGGGGTCGGTTCGCAGTATTTT.

This clonotype was counted between two and nine times. The CDR3 DNA sequence: TGCAGTGCTACAAGGGAGGCAACTAATGAAAAACTGTTTTTT. Its translation: CSATREATNEKLFF. The chain joins TRBV20-1 to TRBJ1-4, with D hard to call. From germline, CDR1 is DFQATT and CDR2 SNEGSKA (reference sequence). The CDR3 is 14 residues long. The V gene lost 4 bases and the J gene lost 0 bases, with 9 bases spanning the gap.

This clonotype was observed a few times. The J gene is TRBJ2-2, the V gene TRBV6-5; 9 nucleotides align to TRBD2. The CDR3 runs to 16 residues. With V trimmed by 5 bases and J by 1 base, 5 bases remained unmatched. Germline-derived CDR1 and CDR2 are MNHEY and SVGAGI. The DNA for the CDR3 is TGTGCCAGCAGTACGCCTAGCGGGGTGAACACCGGGGAGCTGTTTTTT. Encoded protein: CASSTPSGVNTGELFF.

This chain uses TRBV20-1 with TRBJ1-1, with D perhaps matching TRBD1 (5 bases). Deletions cut 5 bases from V and 3 bases from J, with 25 bases between. There are 17 residues in the CDR3. In germline, CDR1 is DFQATT, CDR2 SNEGSKA (reference sequence). As DNA, the CDR3 is TGCAGTGCTTTCTCCGCCTCCGGGGCCCTGAGACACACTGAAGCTTTCTTT. It encodes CSAFSASGALRHTEAFF.

At least ten counts were recorded for this clonotype. This rearrangement joins TRBV28 to TRBJ2-7; tentatively, D is TRBD2 (5 bases). Germline loops: CDR1 MDHEN, CDR2 SYDVKM. The CDR3 runs 15 residues. The V end lost 3 bases, the J end lost 6 bases, and 18 bases lay between the germline ends. CDR3 nucleotide sequence: TGTGCCAGCAGTTTTTTTGGGAGCATAGACCGCGAGCAGTACTTC. Translating gives CASSFFGSIDREQYF.

There are many counts of this clonotype. The chain uses TRBV28 and TRBJ1-5; possibly TRBD1 for D (5 bases). The germline gives CDR1 MDHEN, CDR2 SYDVKM. The V end lost 6 bases, the J end lost 6 bases, and 15 bases lay between the germline ends. This CDR3 contains 14 residues. Written as DNA, the CDR3 is TGTGCCAGCAGCCACCGAGGGGTAGGTCAGCCCCAGCATTTT. Residues: CASSHRGVGQPQHF. Supplemented by reference TRBV28 and TRBJ1-5, the full variable domain reads DVKVTQSSRYLVKRTGEKVFLECVQDMDHENMFWYRQDPGLGLRLIYFSYDVKMKEKGDIPEGYSVSREKKERFSLILESASTNQTSMYLCASSHRGVGQPQHFGDGTRLSIL.